The clone carrying this T cell receptor beta chain was seen a few times. Its antigen is undetermined. The data originate from a study of blood T cells in healthy people across ages. Whole-study results and caveats: Naive T cell percentage and TCR beta diversity correlated strongly.

PCR was performed a second time for roughly 7 to 11 cycles using a sample-barcoded 5' primer and a J-beta primer mix. A single record per CDR3 protein comes from TCRdb applying MiXCR to the 5' RACE reads. The table records 590,000 or so distinct CDR3 sequences, roughly 31% of them present only once. V lost 6 bases and J lost 4; bases outside the gene matches: 6. Germline-derived CDR1 and CDR2 are SGHTA and FQGNSA. The CDR3 spans 15 residues. The chain joins TRBV7-2 to TRBJ2-2; 9 nucleotides align to TRBD1. The sequence derives from a woman aged 80 or older in good health. Sequenced sample: blood. The CDR3 is CASSYRGRGTGELFF. The CDR3 bases are TGTGCCAGCAGTTACAGGGGGCGCGGCACCGGGGAGCTGTTTTTT.